These 30 T cell receptor beta chains came from one sample sequenced in a study of blood T cells in healthy people across ages. A second PCR, run for 7 to 11 cycles, used a sample-barcoded 5' primer plus a J-beta primer mix. Each CDR3 protein gets one entry after TCRdb re-called the 5' RACE reads with MiXCR. The profile shows hundreds of thousands of distinct CDR3 sequences, 45% to 50% of them singletons. Sequencing was done on a sample of blood. The origin of the receptors is a woman aged 55 to 70 in good health.

The table lists this clonotype with many counts. The genes are TRBV11-1 and TRBJ2-1; 9 positions match TRBD1. J gave up 5 bases and V 0 bases, and 2 bases lay outside the gene matches. This CDR3 comprises 15 residues. CDR1 is SGHAT and CDR2 is FQDESV in the germline V gene (reference sequence). The CDR3 DNA reads as TGTGCCAGCAGCTTAGCGGGACAGGGAAACAATGAGCAGTTCTTC. Amino acids: CASSLAGQGNNEQFF.

The J gene is TRBJ1-2, the V gene TRBV7-2, with 8 bases lining up with TRBD1. In germline, CDR1 is SGHTA, CDR2 FQGNSA. The junction had 10 bases not matched to a gene; V was cut back by 5 bases and J by 5 bases. The length of the CDR3 is 15 residues. The CDR3 reads CASSIDPGQGYGYTF. For the CDR3, the DNA is TGTGCCAGCAGCATAGACCCTGGACAGGGTTATGGCTACACCTTC.

Notes on this clonotype: One end of the junction is discordant with germline, which a read error may explain. V is TRBV4-3 and J is TRBJ2-7; D ambiguous. The CDR3 runs to 14 residues. Germline V gene lookup returns CDR1 LGHNA and CDR2 YSLEER. In DNA, the CDR3 is TGCGCCAGCAGCCAAGTGCAGAGCTCCTGCGAGCAGTACTTC. It specifies CASSQVQSSCEQYF.

V and J are TRBV6-4 and TRBJ1-5; the D gene is possibly TRBD1 (6 bases). This CDR3 comprises 15 residues. From germline, CDR1 is MRHNA and CDR2 SNTAGT. Trimming removed 4 bases from V and 2 bases from J, with 12 bases in between. CDR3 DNA: TGTGCCAGCAGTGTACCGAGACAGGGCAATCAGCCCCAGCATTTT. Encoded protein: CASSVPRQGNQPQHF.

The rearrangement uses TRBV10-3 and TRBJ2-7, with unresolved D. Looked up from germline, CDR1 is ENHRY and CDR2 is SYGVKD. Trimming pared 0 bases from V and 4 bases from J, leaving 13 bases between. This CDR3 contains 15 residues. CDR3: CAISESTGGVYEQYF. The CDR3 DNA sequence: TGTGCCATCAGTGAGTCGACTGGCGGAGTGTACGAGCAGTACTTC.

Ten or more counts support this clonotype. The chain recombines TRBV20-1 with TRBJ2-3; 7 nucleotides align to TRBD1. With 3 bases clipped from V and 1 base from J, the junction kept 7 bases outside the gene matches. The germline gives CDR1 DFQATT, CDR2 SNEGSKA (reference sequence). The CDR3 is 15 amino acids. DNA for the CDR3: TGCAGTGCTAGGAACTTCGGACAGGGCACAGATACGCAGTATTTT. Protein sequence: CSARNFGQGTDTQYF.

In this sample, this clonotype turned up a few times. As DNA, the CDR3 is TGTGCCAGTATTCAGGGGTACGAGCAGTACTTC. As protein: CASIQGYEQYF. The rearrangement joins TRBV28 to TRBJ2-7; perhaps TRBD1 as D (6 bases). Germline loops: CDR1 MDHEN, CDR2 SYDVKM. The CDR3 has 11 residues. Trimming removed 9 bases at V and 4 bases at J, with 10 bases between.

The chain is built from TRBV6-2 or TRBV6-3 and TRBJ2-3; no clear D gene. CDR3 length: 12 amino acids. V was shortened by 1 base and J by 4 bases, with 3 bases between the two germline ends. Per the germline V gene, CDR1 is MNHEY and CDR2 is SVGEGT. For the CDR3, the DNA is TGTGCCAGCAGTTACTTTCCAGATACGCAGTATTTT. Translation: CASSYFPDTQYF.

V and J are TRBV12-3 or TRBV12-4 and TRBJ1-1; a possible D gene is TRBD1 (5 bases). The CDR3 spans 12 residues. The V and J ends lost 3 bases and 4 bases respectively, with 6 bases between them. The CDR3 coding sequence is TGTGCCAGCAGTTTTGGGGCCACTGAAGCTTTCTTT. The encoded protein is CASSFGATEAFF.

As regards this clonotype: Its ends do not fully match the called genes, so a read error is possible. The V call is TRBV29-1, the J call TRBJ1-2; D is possibly TRBD1 (5 bases). CDR1 is SQVTM and CDR2 is ANQGSEA in the germline V gene. This CDR3 has 11 residues. The CDR3 nucleotides read TGCAGCGTTGGGGACTCGTCTGGCCACACCTTC. Protein sequence: CSVGDSSGHTF.

The chain employs TRBV12-3 or TRBV12-4 and TRBJ1-1; tentative D call: TRBD1 (5 bases). The CDR3 sequence is 16 residues long. V was clipped by 3 bases and J by 0 bases, with 14 bases between them. The CDR3 protein is CASSFGGGFMNTEAFF. The CDR3 coding sequence is TGTGCCAGCAGTTTTGGGGGGGGATTTATGAACACTGAAGCTTTCTTT.

This clonotype occurred a few times. The chain joins TRBV5-6 to TRBJ2-5; D tentatively reads TRBD1 or TRBD2 (5 bases each). Germline V gene sequence: CDR1 SGHDT, CDR2 YYEEEE. This CDR3 region has 13 residues. V shed 3 bases and J shed 1 base, with 7 bases lying between them. CDR3 sequence reads: CASSYGTQETQYF. CDR3 sequence (DNA): TGTGCCAGCAGCTACGGGACCCAAGAGACCCAGTACTTC. The full variable domain, its missing parts supplied by reference TRBV5-6 and TRBJ2-5, is DAGVTQSPTHLIKTRGQQVTLRCSPKSGHDTVSWYQQALGQGPQFIFQYYEEEERQRGNFPDRFSGHQFPNYSSELNVNALLLGDSALYLCASSYGTQETQYFGPGTRLLVL.

The genes are TRBV5-1 and TRBJ2-1; TRBD1 matches at 7 bases. J gave up 2 bases and V 0 bases, and 5 bases lay outside the gene matches. This CDR3 has 16 residues. Germline assignment: CDR1 SGHRS and CDR2 YFSETQ. CDR3 coding DNA: TGCGCCAGCAGCTTGGCCCACAGGGGCCCCTACAATGAGCAGTTCTTC. This sequence encodes CASSLAHRGPYNEQFF. Full variable domain (remainder filled in from reference TRBV5-1 and TRBJ2-1): KAGVTQTPRYLIKTRGQQVTLSCSPISGHRSVSWYQQTPGQGLQFLFEYFSETQRNKGNFPGRFSGRQFSNSRSEMNVSTLELGDSALYLCASSLAHRGPYNEQFFGPGTRLTVL.

V is TRBV11-2 and J is TRBJ2-3, with 10 bases that match TRBD1. The CDR3 runs 14 residues. Germline lookup yields CDR1 SGHAT and CDR2 FQNNGV. V gave up 3 bases and J gave up 4 bases; unmatched junction bases: 1. CDR3 region: CASSFDRGPDTQYF. Written as DNA, the CDR3 is TGTGCCAGCAGCTTTGACAGGGGGCCAGATACGCAGTATTTT.

This clonotype came up a few times. V gene TRBV29-1 combines with J gene TRBJ1-2; no clear D gene. Trimming removed 5 bases at V and 4 bases at J, with 5 bases between. This CDR3 contains 10 residues. The germline V gene encodes CDR1 SQVTM and CDR2 ANQGSEA. This CDR3 reads CSVHFYGYTF. CDR3 in DNA: TGCAGCGTTCATTTCTATGGCTACACCTTC.

This chain links TRBV18 with TRBJ2-5, with D possibly matching TRBD1 (6 bases). The assigned J gene may be wrong: the sequence end matches TRBJ2-7 better. Germline assignment: CDR1 KGHSH and CDR2 LQKENI. This CDR3 has 14 amino acids. CDR3 sequence: CASSPNREIYEQYF. The CDR3 nucleotides are TGTGCCAGCTCGCCAAACAGGGAGATCTACGAGCAGTACTTC.

CDR3 in amino acids: CASSLQSYNEQFF. The CDR3, as DNA: TGTGCCAGCAGCTTACAGTCCTACAATGAGCAGTTCTTC. The chain has TRBV7-3 and TRBJ2-1, with D hard to call. Trimming removed 2 bases at V and 1 base at J, with 3 bases between. The germline CDR1 and CDR2 sequences are SGHTA and FQGTGA. The CDR3 is made up of 13 amino acids.

The chain combines TRBV18 with TRBJ2-7; no reliable D call. Per germline, CDR1 KGHSH and CDR2 LQKENI. CDR3 length: 13 residues. Trimming shortened V by 3 bases and J by 7 bases, and 13 bases separated the two germline ends. The CDR3 spells CASSPASREEQYF. For the CDR3, the DNA is TGTGCCAGCTCACCTGCTAGTCGAGAGGAGCAGTACTTC.

The chain joins TRBV5-1 to TRBJ2-1; TRBD2 aligns across 12 bases. Trimming cost V 0 bases and J 15 bases; bases outside gene matches: 10. Per the germline V gene, CDR1 is SGHRS and CDR2 is YFSETQ. CDR3 size: 15 residues. The DNA for the CDR3 is TGCGCCAGCAGCTTGGGAGGCCTAGCGGGAGGGGATCGGTTCTTC. Translation: CASSLGGLAGGDRFF.

The chain joins TRBV7-2 to TRBJ2-3; D may be TRBD2 (5 bases). CDR1 and CDR2 from the germline V gene are SGHTA and FQGNSA. The CDR3 consists of 14 residues. V was cut by 10 bases and J by 0 bases, with 14 bases left in between. The CDR3 region is CATSTGYSTDTQYF. The CDR3 nucleotides read TGTGCCACCTCCACGGGGTATAGCACAGATACGCAGTATTTT.

This clonotype has just a few counts. V gene TRBV7-9 combines with J gene TRBJ2-5; D gene uncertain. Trimming stripped 3 bases from V and 1 base from J, with 6 bases between. Germline CDR1 reads SEHNR; CDR2 reads FQNEAQ (reference sequence). This CDR3 is built from 13 residues. DNA of the CDR3: TGTGCCAGCAGCTTTCAGATCCAAGAGACCCAGTACTTC. Its translation is CASSFQIQETQYF.

The rearrangement joins TRBV15 to TRBJ2-7, with D unclear. V lost 0 bases and J lost 0, with 12 bases in between. The CDR3 totals 16 residues. Germline values: CDR1 LNHNV, CDR2 YYDKDF (reference sequence). CDR3 DNA sequence: TGTGCCACCAGCAGAGATACCCTGGCAAGCTCCTACGAGCAGTACTTC. Amino acid sequence: CATSRDTLASSYEQYF.

Worth noting for this clonotype: One end of the junction varies from germline; a read error may be responsible. V is TRBV5-6 and J is TRBJ2-3; 10 nucleotides match TRBD2. Germline loops: CDR1 SGHDT, CDR2 YYEEEE. This CDR3 is built from 17 residues. DNA of the CDR3: TGTGCCAGTAGCTTGTCAAGCGGGAGGGTTGAATCAGATACGCAGTATTTT. Residues: CASSLSSGRVESDTQYF. Complete variable domain (other parts from reference TRBV5-6 and TRBJ2-3): DAGVTQSPTHLIKTRGQQVTLRCSPKSGHDTVSWYQQALGQGPQFIFQYYEEEERQRGNFPDRFSGHQFPNYSSELNVNALLLGDSALYLCASSLSSGRVESDTQYFGPGTRLTVL.

The rearrangement uses TRBV29-1 and TRBJ1-4; tentatively, D is TRBD1 (6 bases). The CDR3 runs to 13 residues. The V and J ends lost 3 bases and 7 bases respectively, with 12 bases between them. Germline CDR1 and CDR2: SQVTM and ANQGSEA. The CDR3 spells CSVESTGGEKLFF. In DNA form, the CDR3 reads TGCAGCGTTGAGTCGACAGGCGGTGAAAAACTGTTTTTT.

The chain couples TRBV7-2 to TRBJ2-7; 10 bases map to TRBD2. Germline V gene data show CDR1 as SGHTA and CDR2 as FQGNSA. The ends lost 5 bases at V and 3 bases at J; junction bases unmatched: 10. This CDR3 has 16 residues. CDR3 nucleotides: TGTGCCAGCAGCGGGAGGAGACTAGCGGGCCTCTACGAGCAGTACTTC. As protein: CASSGRRLAGLYEQYF.

The chain is built from TRBV4-3 and TRBJ2-1; 10 bases line up with TRBD2. The V segment lost 1 base and the J segment 10 bases; nucleotides outside the gene matches: 7. Germline V gives CDR1 LGHNA, CDR2 YSLEER. CDR3 length: 15 residues. CDR3 sequence (DNA): TGCGCCAGCAGCCAAGCGTGGACTAGCGGCAGGGAGCAGTTCTTC. Protein product: CASSQAWTSGREQFF.

The chain employs TRBV7-2 and TRBJ2-3; 11 bases align to TRBD2. The CDR3 loop spans 14 amino acids. V lost 5 bases, J lost 7 bases, and 5 bases stayed unmatched. From germline, CDR1 is SGHTA and CDR2 FQGNSA. The CDR3 sequence is CASSTSGSGNTQYF. The CDR3 DNA reads TGTGCCAGCAGCACTAGCGGGAGCGGGAATACGCAGTATTTT.

The chain employs TRBV24-1 and TRBJ2-1; D not certain. V lost 4 bases, J lost 0 bases, and 6 bases lay in between. The CDR3 extends over 14 amino acids. The germline CDR1 and CDR2 sequences are KGHDR and SFDVKD. The DNA of the CDR3 is TGTGCCACCAGTGACCCAGGCTCCTACAATGAGCAGTTCTTC. It translates to CATSDPGSYNEQFF.

The rearrangement uses TRBV6-2 or TRBV6-3 and TRBJ2-3, with D possibly being TRBD1 (6 bases). The CDR3 is made up of 14 amino acids. In germline, CDR1 is MNHEY, CDR2 SVGEGT. The V end lost 6 bases, the J end lost 4 bases, and 14 bases lay between the germline ends. The CDR3 protein is CASRNTGFADTQYF. In nucleotides, the CDR3 is TGTGCCAGCAGAAATACAGGGTTCGCAGATACGCAGTATTTT.

The genes are TRBV7-3 and TRBJ2-1; D is undetermined. V lost 0 bases and J 4 bases, leaving 13 bases between the germline ends. Germline V gene lookup returns CDR1 SGHTA and CDR2 FQGTGA. This CDR3 spans 16 amino acids. CDR3 protein: CASSLTPSLGYNEQFF. CDR3 in DNA: TGTGCCAGCAGCTTAACTCCGAGTTTGGGGTACAATGAGCAGTTCTTC.